This T cell receptor (beta chain) appears in the sequencing data of a study of T cells after yellow fever vaccination. Study-wide background: SMART-Seq v4 Ultra Low Input served to prepare low-cell-number fractions.

This clonotype showed up just a few times. Its antigen is as yet unknown. UMIs and a universal primer site were added when TCR cDNA was made by 5'RACE template switching. TCRdb recomputed calls from the 5' RACE reads with MiXCR, one row per CDR3 protein. The data hold about 340,000 distinct CDR3 sequences, with roughly 4.3% observed a single time. General observations from the study: The secondary response was weaker, and its peak arrived faster, on day 5 versus 15. At under 98% for CD4 and just over 85% for CD8, most primary-vaccination clones showed up again after the booster.

Germline-derived CDR1 and CDR2 are SGHRS and YFSETQ. Trimming left V 4 bases short and J 4 bases short, with 14 bases between. CDR3 length: 14 residues. This clonotype originated in a man between 18 and 29 years old who received the YFV17D yellow fever vaccine. This chain uses TRBV5-1 with TRBJ1-1; no firm D call. The source material was PBMCs, sampled 5 days after the yellow fever booster vaccination. The CDR3 protein is CASSLLGSGTEAFF. CDR3 in DNA: TGCGCCAGCAGCCTTCTTGGAAGCGGCACTGAAGCTTTCTTT.